This T cell receptor beta chain was captured by sequencing in a study of blood T cell repertoires in COVID-19. Study at large: Specimens from acute and convalescent COVID-19 originated in the United States, Italy and Spain. In each case, the material was cDNA or gDNA derived from T cells, B-cell-depleted T cells, or PBMCs.

This table comes from immunoSEQ multiplex PCR, and its TCRdb copy is limited to in-frame clones, with some not included. The sample shows some 56,000 clones, just under 90% of them seen only once. This clone was recorded once. The length of the CDR3 is 12 residues. Germline CDR1 GTSNPN, CDR2 SVGIG (reference sequence). V was clipped by 2 bases and J by 14 bases, with 13 bases between them. The genes are TRBV30 and TRBJ1-6; D is perhaps TRBD1 (6 bases). This TCR was sampled from a woman aged 55-70 years with COVID-19, enrolled during active disease. Sequenced sample: peripheral blood. The CDR3 DNA sequence: TGTGCCTGGAGTTACAGGGAGAGGGCCCTCCACTTT. This encodes CAWSYRERALHF.